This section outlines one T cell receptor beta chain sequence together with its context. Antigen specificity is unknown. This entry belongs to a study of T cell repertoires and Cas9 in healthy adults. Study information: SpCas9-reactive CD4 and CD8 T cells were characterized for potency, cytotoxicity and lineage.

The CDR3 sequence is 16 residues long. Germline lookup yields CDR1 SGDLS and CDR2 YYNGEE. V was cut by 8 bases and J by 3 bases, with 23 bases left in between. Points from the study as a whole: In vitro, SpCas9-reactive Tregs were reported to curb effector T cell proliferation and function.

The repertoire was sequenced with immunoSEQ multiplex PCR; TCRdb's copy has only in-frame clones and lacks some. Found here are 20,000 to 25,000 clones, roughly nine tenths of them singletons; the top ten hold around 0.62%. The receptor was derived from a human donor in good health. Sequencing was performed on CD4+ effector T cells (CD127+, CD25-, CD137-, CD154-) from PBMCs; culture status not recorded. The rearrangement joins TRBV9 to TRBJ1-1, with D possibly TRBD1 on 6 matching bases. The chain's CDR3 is CARRGSLAWGHTEAFF. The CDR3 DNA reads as TGTGCCAGACGTGGAAGCTTGGCGTGGGGGCACACTGAAGCTTTCTTT.